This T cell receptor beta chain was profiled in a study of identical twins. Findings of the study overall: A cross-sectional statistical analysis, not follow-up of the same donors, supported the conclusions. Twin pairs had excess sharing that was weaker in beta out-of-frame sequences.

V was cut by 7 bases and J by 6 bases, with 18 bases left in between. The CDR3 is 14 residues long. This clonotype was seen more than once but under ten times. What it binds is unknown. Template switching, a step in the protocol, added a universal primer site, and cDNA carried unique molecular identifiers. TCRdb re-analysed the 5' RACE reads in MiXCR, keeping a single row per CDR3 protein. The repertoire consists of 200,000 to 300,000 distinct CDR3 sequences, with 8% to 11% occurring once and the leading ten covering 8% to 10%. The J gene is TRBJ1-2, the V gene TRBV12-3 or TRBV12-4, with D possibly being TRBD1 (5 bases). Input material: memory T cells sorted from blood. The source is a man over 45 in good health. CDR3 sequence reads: CASTKNGAGNGYTF. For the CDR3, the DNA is TGTGCCAGCACCAAGAATGGTGCAGGGAATGGCTACACCTTC.